These T cell receptor beta chains were read from a single sample in a study of cytomegalovirus exposure and HLA in healthy donors. Data came from immunoSEQ multiplex PCR; TCRdb stores just in-frame clones and leaves some out. The sample has about 110,000 clones; 75% are singletons. The specimen was PBMCs. Receptors were obtained from a male donor in good health and CMV-seropositive. Both conserved end residues are part of each CDR3. Each record gives: V gene, CDR3 protein.

v_call: TRBV2; cdr3_aa: CASSEYASGSTDTQYF
v_call: TRBV15; cdr3_aa: CATSRGLAGNSYEQYF
v_call: TRBV10-3; cdr3_aa: CAISSRLAGAQETQYF
v_call: TRBV5-6; cdr3_aa: CASSGKTGVAEQYF
v_call: TRBV29-1; cdr3_aa: CSVETHHRSNEQFF
v_call: TRBV29-1; cdr3_aa: CSVNSLAGVNNEQFF
v_call: TRBV7-2; cdr3_aa: CASSSFNEQFF
v_call: TRBV5-1; cdr3_aa: CASRGDRGPYNEQFF
v_call: TRBV6-5; cdr3_aa: CASSINRGLNEKLFF
v_call: TRBV18; cdr3_aa: CAADGQGLSGANVLTF
v_call: TRBV10-3; cdr3_aa: CAISDSVTDTQYF
v_call: TRBV7-8; cdr3_aa: CASSLAVAGGNTEAFF
v_call: TRBV19; cdr3_aa: CASSAGAGGNLEQYF
v_call: TRBV4-2; cdr3_aa: CASSQVGAAREQFF
v_call: TRBV5-6; cdr3_aa: CASSLLGGEAFF
v_call: TRBV6-5; cdr3_aa: CASSRTGSEQFF
v_call: TRBV19; cdr3_aa: CASSIGPTGVSTEAFF
v_call: TRBV28; cdr3_aa: CASSWQGGEKLFF
v_call: TRBV6-5; cdr3_aa: CASSYVRHTGELFF
v_call: TRBV27; cdr3_aa: CASSWGGPDTQYF
v_call: TRBV28; cdr3_aa: CASLPGTSGRNEQYF
v_call: TRBV29-1; cdr3_aa: CSVETWSEKLFF
v_call: TRBV7-2; cdr3_aa: CASSADRITYEQYF
v_call: TRBV5-1; cdr3_aa: CASSLIDRGGNTQYF
v_call: TRBV19; cdr3_aa: CASSATGGTEAFF
v_call: TRBV6-5; cdr3_aa: CASSYVGLERTDTQYF
v_call: TRBV5-4; cdr3_aa: CASSSGQGGLSGTDTQYF
v_call: TRBV20-1; cdr3_aa: CSAAGNEQFF
v_call: TRBV28; cdr3_aa: CASSPRGGGGGELFF
v_call: TRBV28; cdr3_aa: CASISTPGQGPYEQYF
v_call: TRBV28; cdr3_aa: CASRPRTTGLGSGNTIYF
v_call: TRBV4-1; cdr3_aa: CASSQVVLAGGETQYF
v_call: TRBV6-1; cdr3_aa: CASSGRGLAERTDTQYF
v_call: TRBV6-5; cdr3_aa: CASSSPPRGEQYF
v_call: TRBV19; cdr3_aa: CASSIQGEGYGYTF
v_call: TRBV18; cdr3_aa: CASSPSLQASNQPQNF
v_call: TRBV5-4; cdr3_aa: CASSSGQFTDTQYF
v_call: TRBV28; cdr3_aa: CASSLPSGGSFEAFF
v_call: TRBV28; cdr3_aa: CASSSYKGQGMSNQPQHF
v_call: TRBV4-1; cdr3_aa: CASSQVRELKDRGYEQFF
v_call: TRBV7-3; cdr3_aa: CSSSLGGEAPQYF
v_call: TRBV14; cdr3_aa: CASSQDPGTYNEQFF
v_call: TRBV5-1; cdr3_aa: CASSLKTGDGQTQYF
v_call: TRBV13; cdr3_aa: CASSSQGQTHYEQYF
v_call: TRBV7-6; cdr3_aa: CASSEPGQGYEQYF
v_call: TRBV7-9; cdr3_aa: CASSLGQTNSPLHF
v_call: TRBV29-1; cdr3_aa: CSVDNRGRRNEQFF
v_call: TRBV9; cdr3_aa: CASSVSARGQGAYEQYF
v_call: TRBV9; cdr3_aa: CASSQGQGYGYTF
v_call: TRBV14; cdr3_aa: CASSQVSIGAAQYF
v_call: TRBV28; cdr3_aa: CASSFRRGRSPLHF
v_call: TRBV15; cdr3_aa: CATRAGTQVSGNTIYF
v_call: TRBV6-1; cdr3_aa: CASSKAGEFYEQYF
v_call: TRBV5-1; cdr3_aa: CAGGGETYNEQFF
v_call: TRBV12-2; cdr3_aa: CASRLGPGQGDYEQYF